Below, 15 T cell receptor beta chains from the same sample are listed, as sequenced in a study of response to subunit inactivated influenza vaccine. One entry per CDR3 protein, called by TCRdb with MiXCR from the RT-PCR reads. This sample yields hundreds of thousands of distinct CDR3 sequences, of which approximately 10% are seen a single time; about a tenth belongs to the top ten. The source material was PBMCs from blood, sampled on the day of vaccination. The receptors here all came from a man aged 50 to 59 who received an inactivated influenza vaccine.

The chain links TRBV9 to TRBJ1-6; TRBD1 matches at 10 bases. The trim removed 3 bases at V and 6 bases at J, leaving 12 bases unmatched. Per the germline V gene, CDR1 is SGDLS and CDR2 is YYNGEE. This CDR3 comprises 18 residues. The CDR3 sequence: CASSAKPSGTGVNSPLHF. The CDR3 DNA reads TGTGCCAGCAGCGCAAAGCCCTCCGGGACAGGGGTTAATTCACCCCTCCACTTT.

CDR3 protein: CASSGGLLNTGELFF. CDR3 nucleotides: TGTGCCAGCAGTGGGGGACTGCTGAACACCGGGGAGCTGTTTTTT. This chain joins TRBV2 and TRBJ2-2; D might be TRBD2 (6 bases). CDR1 and CDR2 (germline): SNHLY, FYNNEI. The CDR3 has 15 amino acids. The V end was cut by 4 bases, the J end by 1 base, with 10 bases between.

The chain carries TRBV12-3 or TRBV12-4 and TRBJ2-1; 13 nucleotides line up with TRBD2. After removal of 5 bases from V and 9 bases from J, the junction contained 10 bases not matched to a gene. The CDR3 has 16 amino acids. CDR3 amino acids: CASSPRRLAGGSEQFF. The DNA for the CDR3 is TGTGCCAGCAGTCCCCGGAGACTAGCGGGGGGATCTGAGCAGTTCTTC.

Many counts were recorded for this clonotype. J is TRBJ2-3 and V is TRBV7-2; D is uncertain. This CDR3 spans 12 amino acids. Germline V gene sequence: CDR1 SGHTA, CDR2 FQGNSA. V was trimmed by 4 bases and J by 6 bases, leaving 8 bases between them. CDR3 sequence: CASSSTVDTQYF. In nucleotides, the CDR3 is TGTGCCAGCAGCTCGACGGTGGATACGCAGTATTTT.

The chain has TRBV12-3 or TRBV12-4 and TRBJ2-1; D is possibly TRBD1 (6 bases). The CDR3 loop spans 13 amino acids. The V and J ends lost 5 bases and 7 bases respectively, with 12 bases between them. CDR3 DNA: TGTGCCAGCAGTCGCGGACAGCCTAATGAGCAGTTCTTC. As protein: CASSRGQPNEQFF.

In its sample, this clonotype was seen a few times. This chain links TRBV7-2 with TRBJ2-1, with 8 bases matching TRBD2. The CDR3 is made up of 17 amino acids. The germline CDR1 and CDR2 sequences are SGHTA and FQGNSA. J gave up 2 bases and V 3 bases, and 9 bases lay outside the gene matches. The CDR3 reads CASSFESGRPTYNEQFF. The CDR3 region has the DNA TGTGCCAGCAGCTTTGAAAGCGGGAGACCTACCTACAATGAGCAGTTCTTC.

This clonotype was seen many times. This chain connects TRBV29-1 to TRBJ1-1, with D maybe TRBD1 (5 bases). The V end was cut by 2 bases, the J end by 6 bases, with 13 bases between. This CDR3 contains 13 residues. Germline CDR1 SQVTM, CDR2 ANQGSEA. CDR3 in amino acids: CSVERRGNPEAFF. CDR3 nucleotide sequence: TGCAGCGTTGAAAGAAGGGGCAACCCTGAAGCTTTCTTT.

This clonotype appeared a few times. The chain joins TRBV20-1 to TRBJ2-7; D unresolved. The CDR3 loop spans 13 amino acids. Trimming pared 3 bases from V and 0 bases from J, leaving 9 bases between. Per germline, CDR1 DFQATT and CDR2 SNEGSKA (reference sequence). The CDR3 loop is CSARTASSYEQYF. DNA for the CDR3: TGCAGTGCTAGGACTGCGAGCTCCTACGAGCAGTACTTC.

The sample holds a few counts of this clonotype. CDR3 in DNA: TGTGCCAGCAGACGGGACGGTAATTCACCCCTCCACTTT. Protein sequence: CASRRDGNSPLHF. V usage is TRBV7-9 and J usage is TRBJ1-6; possibly TRBD1 for D (5 bases). This CDR3 contains 13 residues. Trimming cost V 6 bases and J 6 bases, with 9 bases left between them. The germline CDR1 and CDR2 sequences are SEHNR and FQNEAQ (reference sequence).

V and J are TRBV28 and TRBJ2-7; D gene uncertain. The CDR3 length is 15 residues. Trimming took 6 bases from V and 3 from J, leaving 18 bases between them. Germline V gives CDR1 MDHEN, CDR2 SYDVKM. The CDR3, as DNA: TGTGCCAGCAGCAAGGGCATAGTGGGTGTCTACGAGCAGTACTTC. Amino acid sequence: CASSKGIVGVYEQYF.

A few counts support this clonotype. The chain combines TRBV5-6 with TRBJ2-5; 7 nucleotides match TRBD2. Germline V gene data show CDR1 as SGHDT and CDR2 as YYEEEE. Unmatched junction bases numbered 10, after V lost 3 bases and J lost 5 bases. The CDR3 contains 15 residues. CDR3 in DNA: TGTGCCAGCAGCTCGAGCGGGACCCTTGGGGAGACCCAGTACTTC. Translated: CASSSSGTLGETQYF.

This chain joins TRBV4-3 and TRBJ2-3; D uncertain. V lost 0 bases and J lost 9, with 16 bases in between. The CDR3 length is 15 residues. Germline V gene sequence: CDR1 LGHNA, CDR2 YSLEER. CDR3 DNA: TGCGCCAGCAGCCAAGAATCAGAAAGCTACCCCACGCAGTATTTT. Encoded protein: CASSQESESYPTQYF.

V usage is TRBV12-3 or TRBV12-4 and J usage is TRBJ2-7; tentative D call: TRBD2 (5 bases). V lost 1 base and J 0 bases, leaving 10 bases between the germline ends. The CDR3 contains 15 residues. The CDR3 region is CASSLGMGASYEQYF. The CDR3 bases are TGTGCCAGCAGTTTAGGCATGGGAGCCTCCTACGAGCAGTACTTC.

This clonotype was found a few times. This sequence joins TRBV2 and TRBJ2-5; D is unresolved. The germline V and J ends were trimmed by 3 bases and 3 bases, with 5 bases remaining between them. Germline-derived CDR1 and CDR2 are SNHLY and FYNNEI. The CDR3 consists of 12 residues. The CDR3 DNA reads TGTGCCAGCAGTGAGGCGGAAGAGACCCAGTACTTC. This translates into CASSEAEETQYF.

There are a few counts of this clonotype. The rearrangement links TRBV2 to TRBJ1-4, with 7 bases aligning to TRBD1. The V gene end was trimmed by 7 bases and the J gene end by 6 bases; junction bases not matched to a gene: 5. Per germline, CDR1 SNHLY and CDR2 FYNNEI. The CDR3 sequence is 13 residues long. Written as DNA, the CDR3 is TGTGCCAGCACCCCAGGGACAGATGAAAAACTGTTTTTT. The encoded protein is CASTPGTDEKLFF.